This TCR beta chain derives from a study of CD8+ T cells in alopecia areata. Overall study findings and caveats: Relative to normal scalp, lesional scalp, especially alopecia totalis/universalis, showed higher clonality.

Germline values: CDR1 SGHRS, CDR2 YFSETQ. CDR3 length: 11 amino acids. V lost 2 bases and J lost 5, with 4 bases in between. This clone occurred a few times. Its antigen is as yet unknown. Sequencing used cDNA as its template, made by extracting RNA and reverse transcribing it. The table came from immunoSEQ multiplex PCR; TCRdb's copy has only in-frame clones and leaves some out. This table has 110,000 or so clones, 55% to 65% appearing once. Sequenced: CD4+ T cells sorted from blood. The V and J genes are TRBV5-1 and TRBJ2-5; no definite D call. The receptor was isolated from a human donor in good health. The CDR3: CASSFGETQYF. The CDR3 nucleotides read TGCGCCAGCAGCTTTGGGGAGACCCAGTACTTC.